This TCR beta chain was recovered during a study of CD8 T cells in ankylosing spondylitis. Each CDR3 protein gets one entry after TCRdb re-called the 5' RACE reads with MiXCR. Among about 140,000 distinct CDR3 sequences, roughly 34% were seen once, and the ten largest hold 6%. CDR3 length equals 15 residues. Per germline, CDR1 MNHEY and CDR2 SVGAGI. Trimming removed 4 bases from V and 2 bases from J; junction bases left unmatched: 5. This chain connects TRBV6-5 to TRBJ2-7; TRBD1 agrees at 10 bases. Input material: synovial fluid, either unsorted or a sorted T cell fraction (not recorded which). The clonotype originates from a male donor with ankylosing spondylitis. The CDR3 loop is CASSSGQGGPYEQYF. The CDR3, as DNA: TGTGCCAGCAGTTCCGGACAGGGGGGGCCCTACGAGCAGTACTTC.